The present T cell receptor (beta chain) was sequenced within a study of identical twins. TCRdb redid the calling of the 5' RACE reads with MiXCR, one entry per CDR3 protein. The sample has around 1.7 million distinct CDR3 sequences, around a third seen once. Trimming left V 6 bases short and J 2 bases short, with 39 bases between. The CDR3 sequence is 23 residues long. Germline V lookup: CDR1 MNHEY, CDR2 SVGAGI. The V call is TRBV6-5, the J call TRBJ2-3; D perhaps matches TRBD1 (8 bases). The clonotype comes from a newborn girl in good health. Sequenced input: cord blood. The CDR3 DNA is TGTGCCAGCAGGCAAAGCACCCTCGCGGACAGGGTTAGCGGGCCCCCTCACACAGATACGCAGTATTTT. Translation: CASRQSTLADRVSGPPHTDTQYF.